A single sample is the source of the 26 T cell receptor beta chains below, sequenced in a study of shared clonotypes between healthy human individuals. The repertoire was sequenced with immunoSEQ multiplex PCR; TCRdb's copy has only in-frame clones and lacks some. The data show approximately 1.4 million clones, with approximately 98% seen just once and less than 0.55% held by the top ten. Material: naive CD4+ T cells sorted from blood. Subset denoted: CD45RA+ positively selected. The receptors here all came from a man aged 25-45 years in good health.

This clone was found once. The chain carries TRBV15 and TRBJ1-5, with 7 bases lining up with TRBD1. From germline, CDR1 is LNHNV and CDR2 YYDKDF (reference sequence). After removal of 0 bases from V and 0 bases from J, the junction contained 5 bases not matched to a gene. This CDR3 contains 17 residues. CDR3: CATSRDEDRASNQPQHF. In DNA, the CDR3 is TGTGCCACCAGCAGAGATGAAGACAGGGCTAGCAATCAGCCCCAGCATTTT.

This chain uses TRBV21-1 with TRBJ2-5; the DNA was not compared with TRBD2, the D call given in the table. TRBV21-1 is marked as a pseudogene. This CDR3 has 13 amino acids. The CDR3 here is CASLGRGPKTQYF. The CDR3 DNA reads TGTGCCAGCCTGGGGCGGGGGCCAAAGACCCAGTACTTC.

V and J are TRBV20-1 and TRBJ1-1, with TRBD1 as a possible D gene (5 bases). This CDR3 has 11 residues. Trimming stripped 3 bases from V and 7 bases from J, with 9 bases between. Germline-derived CDR1 and CDR2 are DFQATT and SNEGSKA (reference sequence). This CDR3 is CSASGGVEAFF. CDR3 nucleotide sequence: TGCAGTGCTAGCGGGGGAGTTGAAGCTTTCTTT.

The chain couples TRBV7-8 to TRBJ2-7; no clear D gene. This CDR3 comprises 13 residues. Looked up from germline, CDR1 is SGHVS and CDR2 is FQNEAQ. The V end was cut by 5 bases, the J end by 0 bases, with 8 bases between. CDR3 DNA sequence: TGTGCCAGCAGCCTAAGGGCCTCCTACGAGCAGTACTTC. Residues: CASSLRASYEQYF.

The chain combines TRBV28 with TRBJ2-7, with 7 nucleotides matching TRBD1. This CDR3 has 15 residues. CDR1 and CDR2 (germline): MDHEN, SYDVKM. With V trimmed by 5 bases and J by 1 base, 8 bases remained unmatched. The CDR3 sequence: CASSPRQGQSYEQYF. The DNA for the CDR3 is TGTGCCAGCAGTCCGAGACAGGGTCAGTCCTACGAGCAGTACTTC.

In DNA form, the CDR3 reads TGTGCCAGCAGGCCAGGGACACGCACCGGGGAGCTGTTTTTT. Amino acids: CASRPGTRTGELFF. The chain combines TRBV2 with TRBJ2-2; weak D call: TRBD1 (6 bases). Germline CDR1 and CDR2: SNHLY and FYNNEI. The CDR3 runs to 14 residues. Trimming removed 6 bases at V and 4 bases at J, with 12 bases between. The full variable domain, with the rest looked up from reference TRBV2 and TRBJ2-2, is EPEVTQTPSHQVTQMGQEVILRCVPISNHLYFYWYRQILGQKVEFLVSFYNNEISEKSEIFDDQFSVERPDGSNFTLKIRSTKLEDSAMYFCASRPGTRTGELFFGEGSRLTVL.

V gene TRBV10-2 combines with J gene TRBJ1-1; no clear D. This CDR3 is built from 13 residues. V lost 6 bases and J lost 1, with 9 bases in between. Germline-derived CDR1 and CDR2 are WSHSY and SAAADI. This chain's CDR3 is CASRPGPNTEAFF. CDR3 sequence (DNA): TGCGCCAGCAGGCCCGGTCCGAACACTGAAGCTTTCTTT.

This rearrangement joins TRBV5-1 to TRBJ2-5, with TRBD2 matching 10 bases. The J segment lost 1 base and the V segment lost 0 bases, leaving 3 bases of the junction unmatched. The CDR3 runs to 16 residues. Germline CDR1 SGHRS, CDR2 YFSETQ. The CDR3: CASSLALAGAQETQYF. Written as DNA, the CDR3 is TGCGCCAGCAGCTTGGCCCTAGCGGGAGCCCAAGAGACCCAGTACTTC.

The J gene is TRBJ1-2, the V gene TRBV28, with unresolved D. Trimming removed 6 bases at V and 4 bases at J, with 12 bases between. The CDR3 loop spans 13 amino acids. CDR1 MDHEN and CDR2 SYDVKM come from the germline V gene. The CDR3 loop reads CASRGEDVYGYTF. Here the CDR3 DNA reads TGTGCCAGCAGGGGTGAGGACGTCTATGGCTACACCTTC.

This chain uses TRBV5-4 with TRBJ2-3; 7 bases match TRBD2. This CDR3 contains 16 residues. The V gene's germline CDR1 is SGHNT and CDR2 YYREEE (reference sequence). Trimming removed 0 bases from V and 7 bases from J; junction bases left unmatched: 11. In DNA form, the CDR3 reads TGTGCCAGCAGCTTGGCGGGGGGAGGCGCGATAAATACGCAGTATTTT. Its protein product is CASSLAGGGAINTQYF.

J is TRBJ2-7 and V is TRBV2; D is possibly TRBD2 (7 bases). Germline-derived CDR1 and CDR2 are SNHLY and FYNNEI. CDR3 length equals 14 residues. Trimming stripped 3 bases from V and 3 bases from J, with 12 bases between. In DNA form, the CDR3 reads TGTGCCAGCAGTGAGACGCGGGGGCTCTACGAGCAGTACTTC. Translated, it gives CASSETRGLYEQYF.

V and J are TRBV2 and TRBJ2-1; D call uncertain. This CDR3 region has 11 residues. Trimming shortened V by 4 bases and J by 8 bases, and 6 bases separated the two germline ends. Germline V gene lookup returns CDR1 SNHLY and CDR2 FYNNEI. CDR3 in DNA: TGTGCCAGCAGTGTAATAGATGAGCAGTTCTTC. Translating it yields CASSVIDEQFF.

This chain joins TRBV11-2 and TRBJ2-1; D uncertain. Trimming shortened V by 5 bases and J by 6 bases, and 14 bases separated the two germline ends. The CDR3 runs to 14 residues. CDR1 and CDR2 from the germline V gene are SGHAT and FQNNGV. In nucleotides, the CDR3 is TGTGCCAGCAGCCCCGTCTCTCTTGGCAATGAGCAGTTCTTC. Its translation: CASSPVSLGNEQFF.

V is TRBV9 and J is TRBJ2-5; TRBD1 matches 9 bases. Germline assignment: CDR1 SGDLS and CDR2 YYNGEE. CDR3 length equals 19 residues. The V and J ends lost 4 bases and 0 bases, in that order; junction bases with no gene match: 16. CDR3 in DNA: TGTGCCAGCAGCAGAAGAGGGACAGGGCAACTGGGCCACCAAGAGACCCAGTACTTC. Residues: CASSRRGTGQLGHQETQYF. Based on the CDR3 plus reference TRBV9 and TRBJ2-5, the full variable domain is DSGVTQTPKHLITATGQRVTLRCSPRSGDLSVYWYQQSLDQGLQFLIQYYNGEERAKGNILERFSAQQFPDLHSELNLSSLELGDSALYFCASSRRGTGQLGHQETQYFGPGTRLLVL.

The chain combines TRBV2 with TRBJ2-5; D is uncertain. CDR3 length equals 13 residues. V was clipped by 6 bases and J by 4 bases, with 12 bases between them. The germline V gene has CDR1 SNHLY and CDR2 FYNNEI. The CDR3 nucleotides read TGTGCCAGCAGGGCGACCTTGGGAGAGACCCAGTACTTC. This gives the protein CASRATLGETQYF. Full variable domain (outside the CDR3, taken from reference TRBV2 and TRBJ2-5): EPEVTQTPSHQVTQMGQEVILRCVPISNHLYFYWYRQILGQKVEFLVSFYNNEISEKSEIFDDQFSVERPDGSNFTLKIRSTKLEDSAMYFCASRATLGETQYFGPGTRLLVL.

This clone was recorded only once. The chain recombines TRBV9 with TRBJ1-1; tentative D call: TRBD1 (5 bases). The CDR3 runs to 15 residues. Germline CDR1 and CDR2: SGDLS and YYNGEE. V lost 2 bases to trimming and J lost 0 bases, with 11 bases between them. CDR3 in amino acids: CASSVTGALNTEAFF. CDR3 sequence (DNA): TGTGCCAGCAGCGTTACAGGAGCACTGAACACTGAAGCTTTCTTT.

CDR3 sequence (DNA): TGTGCCAGCTTTGGTGGGGCCCTGAACACTGAAGCTTTCTTT. Protein sequence: CASFGGALNTEAFF. This chain links TRBV28 with TRBJ1-1, with a tentative D call TRBD1 (5 bases). This CDR3 contains 14 residues. The germline V gene has CDR1 MDHEN and CDR2 SYDVKM. Deletions cut 8 bases from V and 0 bases from J, with 13 bases between.

In this sample, this clone turned up once. V and J are TRBV29-1 and TRBJ2-3; 9 nucleotides match TRBD2. The CDR3 covers 13 residues. With 5 bases clipped from V and 3 bases from J, the junction kept 3 bases outside the gene matches. Per germline, CDR1 SQVTM and CDR2 ANQGSEA. The CDR3 loop is CSVRGRETDTQYF. DNA for the CDR3: TGCAGCGTTCGCGGGAGGGAAACAGATACGCAGTATTTT.

The V call is TRBV10-1, the J call TRBJ2-7, with D perhaps TRBD1 (6 bases). Trimming stripped 2 bases from V and 9 bases from J, with 20 bases between. Germline CDR1 is WNHNN and CDR2 is SYGVQD (reference sequence). The length of the CDR3 is 15 residues. The CDR3 sequence: CASSEADRPQRGQYF. CDR3 DNA sequence: TGCGCCAGCAGTGAGGCTGACAGGCCTCAACGGGGGCAGTACTTC.

V is TRBV18 and J is TRBJ2-2; 8 bases are shared with TRBD1. Trimming at V came to 2 bases and at J to 5 bases, leaving 7 bases not matched to a gene. The CDR3 totals 16 residues. The germline CDR1 and CDR2 sequences are KGHSH and LQKENI. In nucleotides, the CDR3 is TGTGCCAGCTCACCAAGGGACAGGATCGAAACCGGGGAGCTGTTTTTT. It yields the protein CASSPRDRIETGELFF.

This clone has only one observation. CDR3 nucleotides: TGTGCCAGCTTTTCCCGGACAGGGGCGGACATTCAGTACTTC. Residues: CASFSRTGADIQYF. V usage is TRBV18 and J usage is TRBJ2-4; TRBD1 matches 9 bases. This CDR3 has 14 residues. V was pared by 7 bases and J by 8 bases, with 9 bases of the junction left unmatched. Germline loops: CDR1 KGHSH, CDR2 LQKENI.

This chain uses TRBV10-2 with TRBJ1-1, with D possibly TRBD1 on 6 matching bases. The CDR3 extends over 15 amino acids. CDR1 is WSHSY and CDR2 is SAAADI in the germline V gene. V gave up 2 bases and J gave up 0 bases, with 10 bases separating them. The CDR3 sequence is CASSEGQTMNTEAFF. The CDR3 DNA is TGCGCCAGCAGTGAGGGACAGACCATGAACACTGAAGCTTTCTTT.

The chain has TRBV7-6 and TRBJ2-2; no firm D call. CDR3 length equals 17 residues. V lost 3 bases to trimming and J lost 0 bases, with 14 bases between them. In germline, CDR1 is SGHVS, CDR2 FNYEAQ. CDR3: CASSFEAQAANTGELFF. CDR3 DNA: TGTGCCAGCAGCTTCGAGGCGCAAGCCGCGAACACCGGGGAGCTGTTTTTT.

A word on this clone: The sample has other DNA sequences that encode this CDR3 too. The chain uses TRBV28 and TRBJ1-2, with D unclear. Germline V lookup: CDR1 MDHEN, CDR2 SYDVKM. Between the trimmed V and J ends, which lost 3 bases and 0 bases, there was a span of 5 bases. The CDR3 contains 13 residues. CDR3 nucleotide sequence: TGTGCCAGCAGTTTGGGGACTAACTATGGCTACACCTTC. Residues: CASSLGTNYGYTF.

This chain connects TRBV9 to TRBJ2-7; either TRBD1 or TRBD2 may fit D (7 bases each). The germline V gene has CDR1 SGDLS and CDR2 YYNGEE. Trimming removed 4 bases from V and 5 bases from J, with 19 bases in between. The CDR3 consists of 15 residues. The DNA for the CDR3 is TGTGCCAGCAGCCCGAGGGAGGGGGCTCTGAACGAGCAGTACTTC. Its protein product is CASSPREGALNEQYF. Drawing the rest from reference TRBV9 and TRBJ2-7, the complete variable domain is DSGVTQTPKHLITATGQRVTLRCSPRSGDLSVYWYQQSLDQGLQFLIQYYNGEERAKGNILERFSAQQFPDLHSELNLSSLELGDSALYFCASSPREGALNEQYFGPGTRLTVT.

This clone was recorded once. V usage is TRBV28 and J usage is TRBJ1-5; D remains unclear. Looked up from germline, CDR1 is MDHEN and CDR2 is SYDVKM. Trimming removed 5 bases at V and 5 bases at J, with 19 bases between. CDR3 length: 16 residues. DNA of the CDR3: TGTGCCAGCAGTCTCCCCGGGGTAAACCCCGATCAGCCCCAGCATTTT. This sequence encodes CASSLPGVNPDQPQHF.